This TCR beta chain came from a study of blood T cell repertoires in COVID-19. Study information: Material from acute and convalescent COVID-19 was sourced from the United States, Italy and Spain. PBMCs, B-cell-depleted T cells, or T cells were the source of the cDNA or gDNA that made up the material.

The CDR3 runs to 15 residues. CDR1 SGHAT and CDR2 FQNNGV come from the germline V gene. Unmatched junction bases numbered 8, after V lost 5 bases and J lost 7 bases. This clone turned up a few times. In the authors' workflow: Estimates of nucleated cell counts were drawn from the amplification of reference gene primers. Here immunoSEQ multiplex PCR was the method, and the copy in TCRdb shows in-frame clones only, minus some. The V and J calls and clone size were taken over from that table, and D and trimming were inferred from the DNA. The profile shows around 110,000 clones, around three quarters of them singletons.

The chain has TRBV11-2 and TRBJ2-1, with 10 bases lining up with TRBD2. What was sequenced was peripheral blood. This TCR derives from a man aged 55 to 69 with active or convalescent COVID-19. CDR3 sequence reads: CASSLSGRIQNEQFF. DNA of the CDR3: TGTGCCAGCAGCCTTAGCGGGAGGATTCAGAATGAGCAGTTCTTC.